Below, 30 T cell receptor beta chains from the same sample are listed, as sequenced in a study of blood T cells in healthy people across ages (dated by TCRdb to about 2015). The library was obtained by 5' RACE. The sample was run on an Illumina HiSeq 2500. The second PCR ran for roughly 7 to 11 cycles and used a J-beta primer mix along with a sample-barcoded 5' primer. The raw public reads went through TCRdb reprocessing: fastp at Q25, MiXCR clone calling, in-frame beta chains kept. When rows share a CDR3 protein, they turn into one entry using the most common DNA and genes. This sample holds 600,000 to 1,000,000 distinct CDR3 sequences; just under 25% were observed only once. Under 4% of the sample rests with the top ten. This sample was also put to use in a study of T cells of mothers and their children.

Sequences were obtained from blood. These receptors came from a boy aged 5-17 years in good health.

The DNA for the CDR3 is TGTGCCAGCAGTCCTCCGCCAGGGTACCAAGAGACCCAGTACTTC. This sequence encodes CASSPPPGYQETQYF. The rearrangement uses TRBV28 and TRBJ2-5; D is perhaps TRBD1 (5 bases). The V gene's germline CDR1 is MDHEN and CDR2 SYDVKM. The CDR3 runs to 15 residues. V shed 5 bases and J shed 0 bases, with 13 bases lying between them.

This rearrangement joins TRBV6-4 to TRBJ2-3, with 12 nucleotides matching TRBD1. Germline CDR1 and CDR2: MRHNA and SNTAGT. The V segment lost 7 bases and the J segment 7 bases; nucleotides outside the gene matches: 9. The CDR3 is made up of 15 amino acids. CDR3 residues: CASNPGTGGANTQYF. In DNA, the CDR3 is TGTGCCAGCAACCCCGGGACAGGGGGCGCAAATACGCAGTATTTT.

This clonotype was detected a few times. The chain employs TRBV18 and TRBJ2-5; TRBD1 matches 10 bases. CDR1 is KGHSH and CDR2 is LQKENI in the germline V gene. The V gene end was trimmed by 3 bases and the J gene end by 5 bases; junction bases not matched to a gene: 12. The CDR3 length is 17 residues. The CDR3 DNA sequence: TGTGCCAGCTCACCGAGACAGGGGGCCCAAAGTATGGAGACCCAGTACTTC. Amino acid sequence: CASSPRQGAQSMETQYF.

This clonotype has just a few counts. The chain is built from TRBV5-1 and TRBJ2-5; TRBD2 matches at 7 bases. The length of the CDR3 is 16 residues. J gave up 2 bases and V 3 bases, and 10 bases lay outside the gene matches. CDR1 is SGHRS and CDR2 is YFSETQ in the germline V gene. CDR3 nucleotides: TGCGCCAGCAGCTCCGTCGGTTGGGGGGGGCAAGAGACCCAGTACTTC. Residues: CASSSVGWGGQETQYF.

The chain uses TRBV7-2 and TRBJ2-1, with a tentative D call TRBD2 (6 bases). Trimming left V 5 bases short and J 2 bases short, with 16 bases between. Germline CDR1 reads SGHTA; CDR2 reads FQGNSA. The length of the CDR3 is 16 residues. CDR3 protein: CASSPFAGRTYNEQFF. CDR3 coding DNA: TGTGCCAGCAGCCCCTTCGCGGGGAGGACCTACAATGAGCAGTTCTTC. The variable domain in full, completed from reference TRBV7-2 and TRBJ2-1, reads GAGVSQSPSNKVTEKGKDVELRCDPISGHTALYWYRQSLGQGLEFLIYFQGNSAPDKSGLPSDRFSAERTGGSVSTLTIQRTQQEDSAVYLCASSPFAGRTYNEQFFGPGTRLTVL.

The chain recombines TRBV20-1 with TRBJ2-6; D remains ambiguous. Looked up from germline, CDR1 is DFQATT and CDR2 is SNEGSKA (reference sequence). The CDR3 runs to 14 residues. Trimming left V 4 bases short and J 1 base short, with 8 bases between. In DNA form, the CDR3 reads TGCAGTGCTAATAAAGTGTCTGGGGCCAACGTCCTGACTTTC. Protein product: CSANKVSGANVLTF.

The genes are TRBV6-6 and TRBJ1-2; perhaps TRBD1 as D (6 bases). The CDR3 length is 13 residues. CDR1 and CDR2 from the germline V gene are MNHNY and SVGAGI (reference sequence). V dropped 4 bases and J dropped 10 bases, with 16 bases sitting between them. The CDR3 protein is CASSSTGSGDYTF. DNA of the CDR3: TGTGCCAGCAGTTCAACAGGGAGCGGCGACTACACCTTC.

J is TRBJ2-1 and V is TRBV20-1; TRBD1 aligns across 9 bases. V gave up 3 bases and J gave up 4 bases; unmatched junction bases: 7. Germline values: CDR1 DFQATT, CDR2 SNEGSKA (reference sequence). The CDR3 contains 15 residues. The CDR3 loop reads CSARATGGLYNEQFF. For the CDR3, the DNA is TGCAGTGCTAGGGCCACAGGGGGCCTATACAATGAGCAGTTCTTC.

This chain joins TRBV12-3 or TRBV12-4 and TRBJ2-2; possibly TRBD2 for D (5 bases). The germline V and J ends were trimmed by 7 bases and 6 bases, with 12 bases remaining between them. This CDR3 region has 13 residues. The CDR3 DNA is TGTGCCAGCAATCTGGACTTCCCCGGGGAGCTGTTTTTT. Its translation is CASNLDFPGELFF.

This clonotype has only a few counts. Here the CDR3 DNA reads TGTGCCAGCAGCCAAGTAGGAACAGGGGGAGCTTTCTTT. Residues: CASSQVGTGGAFF. The chain is built from TRBV14 and TRBJ1-1; 8 nucleotides match TRBD1. There are 13 residues in the CDR3. Germline V gene lookup returns CDR1 SGHDN and CDR2 FVKESK. The junction had 5 bases not matched to a gene; V was cut back by 1 base and J by 10 bases.

The rearrangement joins TRBV9 to TRBJ2-1; the D is unclear. CDR3 length: 15 amino acids. The germline CDR1 and CDR2 sequences are SGDLS and YYNGEE. The V gene lost 3 bases and the J gene lost 0 bases, with 10 bases spanning the gap. The CDR3 region is CASSAEGVSYNEQFF. For the CDR3, the DNA is TGTGCCAGCAGCGCAGAAGGAGTCTCCTACAATGAGCAGTTCTTC.

The sample holds a few counts of this clonotype. A junction boundary mismatches the germline segment, possibly from a read error. The chain links TRBV27 to TRBJ2-5; maybe TRBD2 (6 bases). The CDR3 is 14 residues long. Germline CDR1 is MNHEY and CDR2 is SMNVEV (reference sequence). As DNA, the CDR3 is TGTGCCAGCAGTTTGCGGGGCCACGGGGAGACCCGGTACTTC. Residues: CASSLRGHGETRYF.

This clonotype was detected a few times. CDR3 nucleotides: TGCGCCAGCAGCTTGGACAGGGGGCGCGAAACCGGGGAGCTGTTTTTT. It is translated as CASSLDRGRETGELFF. The V and J genes are TRBV5-1 and TRBJ2-2; 9 nucleotides agree with TRBD1. With 0 bases clipped from V and 5 bases from J, the junction kept 5 bases outside the gene matches. CDR1 and CDR2 (germline): SGHRS, YFSETQ. The CDR3 runs 16 residues.

This clonotype came up many times. V and J are TRBV29-1 and TRBJ1-1; D perhaps matches TRBD1 (6 bases). Germline loops: CDR1 SQVTM, CDR2 ANQGSEA. The CDR3 sequence is 17 residues long. V was clipped by 3 bases and J by 0 bases, with 20 bases between them. The CDR3 is CSVDSRTEGAMNTEAFF. The DNA of the CDR3 is TGCAGCGTTGATTCCAGGACAGAAGGGGCTATGAACACTGAAGCTTTCTTT.

The rearrangement links TRBV6-1 to TRBJ2-5; either TRBD1 or TRBD2 may fit D (6 bases each). The ends were cut back, 5 bases at V and 5 bases at J, with 15 bases in the middle. Germline V lookup: CDR1 MNHNS, CDR2 SASEGT. The CDR3 contains 14 residues. The CDR3 sequence is CASSITGTEETQYF. The CDR3 DNA is TGTGCCAGCAGTATAACAGGGACTGAGGAGACCCAGTACTTC.

The chain combines TRBV12-3 or TRBV12-4 with TRBJ2-5; 9 bases are shared with TRBD2. V lost 6 bases, J lost 4 bases, and 6 bases stayed unmatched. The CDR3 has 14 amino acids. CDR3 in DNA: TGTGCCAGCAGGACGGGACTAGCCGGAGAGACCCAGTACTTC. Translating it yields CASRTGLAGETQYF.

This clonotype has more than one count but fewer than ten. The genes are TRBV7-2 and TRBJ2-7; D gene uncertain. Germline V gene data show CDR1 as SGHTA and CDR2 as FQGNSA. The V and J ends lost 4 bases and 0 bases respectively, with 13 bases between them. The CDR3 runs to 15 residues. CDR3 amino acids: CASSSTPYPSYEQYF. The CDR3 nucleotides are TGTGCCAGCAGCTCCACGCCGTATCCCTCCTACGAGCAGTACTTC. The entire variable domain, with the rest obtained from reference TRBV7-2 and TRBJ2-7, is as follows: GAGVSQSPSNKVTEKGKDVELRCDPISGHTALYWYRQSLGQGLEFLIYFQGNSAPDKSGLPSDRFSAERTGGSVSTLTIQRTQQEDSAVYLCASSSTPYPSYEQYFGPGTRLTVT.

This chain links TRBV7-9 with TRBJ2-2; no clear D. The length of the CDR3 is 16 residues. Germline V gene lookup returns CDR1 SEHNR and CDR2 FQNEAQ (reference sequence). Trimming cost V 1 base and J 0 bases, with 9 bases left between them. The CDR3 DNA is TGTGCCAGCAGCTTAGAGCCAGGTTCGAACACCGGGGAGCTGTTTTTT. It specifies CASSLEPGSNTGELFF. Full variable domain (remainder filled in from reference TRBV7-9 and TRBJ2-2): DTGVSQNPRHKITKRGQNVTFRCDPISEHNRLYWYRQTLGQGPEFLTYFQNEAQLEKSRLLSDRFSAERPKGSFSTLEIQRTEQGDSAMYLCASSLEPGSNTGELFFGEGSRLTVL.

The chain is built from TRBV20-1 and TRBJ2-4, with TRBD1 identical over 11 bases. Germline CDR1 DFQATT, CDR2 SNEGSKA (reference sequence). V gave up 3 bases and J gave up 4 bases; unmatched junction bases: 5. CDR3 size: 15 residues. CDR3 coding DNA: TGCAGTGCTAGTGGGACAGGGGGTCGGAAAAACATTCAGTACTTC. It encodes CSASGTGGRKNIQYF.

The chain links TRBV11-1 to TRBJ2-5, with D perhaps matching TRBD2 (6 bases). Trimming left V 5 bases short and J 3 bases short, with 19 bases between. CDR3 length: 16 residues. CDR1 and CDR2 (germline): SGHAT, FQDESV (reference sequence). The CDR3 is CASSRRDFKGKETQYF. The CDR3 DNA follows: TGTGCCAGCAGCAGGAGGGATTTCAAGGGTAAAGAGACCCAGTACTTC.

There are a few counts of this clonotype. The chain carries TRBV18 and TRBJ2-7; D is undetermined. Germline CDR1 is KGHSH and CDR2 is LQKENI. This CDR3 has 14 amino acids. V lost 1 base, J lost 0 bases, and 7 bases lay in between. This CDR3 reads CASSPLPNSYEQYF. The CDR3 DNA reads TGTGCCAGCTCACCACTTCCCAACTCCTACGAGCAGTACTTC. Combining the CDR3 with reference TRBV18 and TRBJ2-7 gives the whole variable domain NAGVMQNPRHLVRRRGQEARLRCSPMKGHSHVYWYRQLPEEGLKFMVYLQKENIIDESGMPKERFSAEFPKEGPSILRIQQVVRGDSAAYFCASSPLPNSYEQYFGPGTRLTVT.

This clonotype appeared a few times. V gene TRBV10-3 combines with J gene TRBJ2-7; 7 bases align to TRBD2. Per germline, CDR1 ENHRY and CDR2 SYGVKD. This CDR3 is 11 amino acids long. V gave up 8 bases and J gave up 5 bases; unmatched junction bases: 3. The CDR3: CAIGGGNEQYF. CDR3 in DNA: TGTGCCATCGGGGGGGGAAACGAGCAGTACTTC.

This clonotype was observed at least ten times. The chain's CDR3 is CASGSSGGPYEQYF. The DNA of the CDR3 is TGTGCCAGCGGATCCTCGGGGGGACCCTACGAGCAGTACTTC. This chain links TRBV11-2 with TRBJ2-7, with TRBD2 matching over 7 bases. The CDR3 is 14 amino acids. Germline V gives CDR1 SGHAT, CDR2 FQNNGV. The junction had 9 bases not matched to a gene; V was cut back by 8 bases and J by 2 bases.

This clonotype was picked up a small number of times. The V call is TRBV4-3, the J call TRBJ2-5; D might be TRBD2 (6 bases). The J call is uncertain, as TRBJ2-1 better fits the DNA end. The CDR3 extends over 16 amino acids. The germline V gene has CDR1 LGHNA and CDR2 YSLEER. This CDR3 reads CASSQDTPGAYNEQFF. Here the CDR3 DNA reads TGCGCCAGCAGCCAAGATACCCCGGGGGCCTACAATGAGCAGTTCTTC.

The chain couples TRBV30 to TRBJ1-6; D call uncertain. The CDR3 length is 14 residues. Trimming pared 4 bases from V and 2 bases from J, leaving 9 bases between. CDR1 is GTSNPN and CDR2 is SVGIG in the germline V gene (reference sequence). DNA of the CDR3: TGTGCCTGGATCCGGAGAACCTATAATTCACCCCTCCACTTT. Protein: CAWIRRTYNSPLHF. The full variable domain, completed using reference TRBV30 and TRBJ1-6, is SQTIHQWPATLVQPVGSPLSLECTVEGTSNPNLYWYRQAAGRGLQLLFYSVGIGQISSEVPQNLSASRPQDRQFILSSKKLLLSDSGFYLCAWIRRTYNSPLHFGNGTRLTVT.

The rearrangement links TRBV7-6 to TRBJ1-1; no definite D call. The V end was cut by 5 bases, the J end by 6 bases, with 19 bases between. The CDR3 covers 15 residues. Germline V CDR1 and CDR2: SGHVS, FNYEAQ. CDR3 sequence: CASSPRAPPGAEAFF. DNA for the CDR3: TGTGCCAGCAGCCCCCGGGCTCCGCCCGGGGCTGAAGCTTTCTTT.

This chain joins TRBV12-3 or TRBV12-4 and TRBJ2-7, with 10 nucleotides matching TRBD1. The J segment lost 6 bases and the V segment lost 5 bases, leaving 13 bases of the junction unmatched. The CDR3 covers 16 residues. The CDR3, as DNA: TGTGCCAGCAGTCCCCAAGTGAGACAGGGGGCATCCGAGCAGTACTTC. Translated, it gives CASSPQVRQGASEQYF.

The chain recombines TRBV5-1 with TRBJ1-5; 12 nucleotides align to TRBD1. Germline V CDR1 and CDR2: SGHRS, YFSETQ. V dropped 2 bases and J dropped 2; count of bases not matched to a gene: 11. The CDR3 length is 19 residues. CDR3 nucleotide sequence: TGCGCCAGCAGCTTTGGTACGGGACAGGGGGCAGGAGGCAATCAGCCCCAGCATTTT. Translated, it gives CASSFGTGQGAGGNQPQHF.

The J gene is TRBJ2-5, the V gene TRBV12-3 or TRBV12-4, with D unclear. CDR3 length equals 15 residues. Trimming took 5 bases from V and 0 from J, leaving 13 bases between them. The CDR3 loop reads CASSPSIADQETQYF. CDR3 DNA sequence: TGTGCCAGCAGTCCCTCTATCGCGGACCAAGAGACCCAGTACTTC.

The genes are TRBV19 and TRBJ1-5; D is possibly TRBD1 (5 bases). The V end was cut by 2 bases, the J end by 7 bases, with 12 bases between. In germline, CDR1 is LNHDA, CDR2 SQIVND (reference sequence). This CDR3 has 14 amino acids. This CDR3 reads CASSIRVGQQPQHF. The DNA of the CDR3 is TGTGCCAGTAGTATAAGGGTCGGACAACAGCCCCAGCATTTT.